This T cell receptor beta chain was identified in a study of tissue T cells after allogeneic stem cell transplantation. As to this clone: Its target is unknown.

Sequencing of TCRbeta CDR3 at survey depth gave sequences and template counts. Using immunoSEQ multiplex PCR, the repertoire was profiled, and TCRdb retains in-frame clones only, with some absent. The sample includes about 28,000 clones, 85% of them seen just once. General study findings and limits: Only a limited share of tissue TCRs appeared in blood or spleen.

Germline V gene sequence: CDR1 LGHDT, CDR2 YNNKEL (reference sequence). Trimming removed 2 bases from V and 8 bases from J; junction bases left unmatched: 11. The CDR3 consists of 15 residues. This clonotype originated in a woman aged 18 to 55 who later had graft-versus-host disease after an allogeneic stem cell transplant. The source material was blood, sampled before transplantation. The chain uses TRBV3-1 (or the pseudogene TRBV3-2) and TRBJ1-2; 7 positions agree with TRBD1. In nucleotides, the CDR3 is TGTGCCAGCAGCCAAAGACAGGGCAGAAGCGGGGGCTACACCTTC. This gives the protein CASSQRQGRSGGYTF.